This record looks at one T cell receptor beta chain sequence and its context. Measured with immunoSEQ multiplex PCR; TCRdb has only the in-frame clones, and not every one. The repertoire holds about 420,000 clones, approximately 90% seen once, with about 0.91% in the top ten. This sample was included in a study of blood T cell repertoires in COVID-19. For the study at large: T cells, B-cell-depleted T cells, or PBMCs supplied cDNA or gDNA.

The CDR3 spans 18 residues. Germline values: CDR1 LNHDA, CDR2 SQIVND (reference sequence). V gave up 3 bases and J gave up 2 bases; unmatched junction bases: 14. The sequenced sample consisted of peripheral blood. The chain employs TRBV19 and TRBJ1-2; 8 bases map to TRBD1. The TCR comes from a man aged 18 to 29 with COVID-19, enrolled during active disease. The CDR3 reads CASSISTGTGTINYGYTF. In DNA form, the CDR3 reads TGTGCCAGTAGTATTTCGACCGGGACAGGAACCATCAACTATGGCTACACCTTC.